One and the same sample provided the 3 T cell receptor beta chains below, sequenced in a study of shared clonotypes between healthy human individuals. Naive CD8 cells were CD45RO-negative, positively selected for CCR7, excluding terminally differentiated effector memory CD45RA+ cells. Libraries were prepared by immunoSEQ multiplex PCR; TCRdb keeps only in-frame clonotypes and omits some of them. The sample records about 2,100,000 clones, 85% to 95% being singletons. Sequenced input: naive CD8+ T cells from PBMCs. These receptors originate from a man aged 18 to 30 in good health. Some clones in this sample may be carry-over from other donors' samples.

This clone was seen only once. Other DNA sequences within the sample encode an identical CDR3. This chain uses TRBV19 with TRBJ2-1; the D is unclear. The V end was cut by 3 bases, the J end by 3 bases, with 6 bases between. The CDR3 extends over 13 amino acids. Germline-derived CDR1 and CDR2 are LNHDA and SQIVND (reference sequence). The CDR3 DNA is TGTGCCAGTAGTATTGGAATCTACAATGAGCAGTTCTTC. Its protein product is CASSIGIYNEQFF. The whole variable domain, remainder taken from reference TRBV19 and TRBJ2-1, is DGGITQSPKYLFRKEGQNVTLSCEQNLNHDAMYWYRQDPGQGLRLIYYSQIVNDFQKGDIAEGYSVSREKKESFPLTVTSAQKNPTAFYLCASSIGIYNEQFFGPGTRLTVL.

The table lists this clone with a count of one. J is TRBJ2-7 and V is TRBV19, with 11 bases identical to TRBD2. V lost 1 base to trimming and J lost 5 bases; unmatched junction nucleotides: 10. CDR3 length equals 17 residues. Per the germline V gene, CDR1 is LNHDA and CDR2 is SQIVND (reference sequence). The CDR3 DNA reads TGTGCCAGTAGTATAGTGGGGCTAGCGGGAGGATTCAACGAGCAGTACTTC. Translation gives CASSIVGLAGGFNEQYF.

The chain has TRBV9 and TRBJ2-1; 7 nucleotides agree with TRBD2. This CDR3 spans 16 amino acids. In germline, CDR1 is SGDLS, CDR2 YYNGEE. Unmatched junction bases numbered 4, after V lost 0 bases and J lost 1 base. The CDR3 DNA is TGTGCCAGCAGCGTAGTTAGGGAGGGGTCCTACAATGAGCAGTTCTTC. Translation gives CASSVVREGSYNEQFF.